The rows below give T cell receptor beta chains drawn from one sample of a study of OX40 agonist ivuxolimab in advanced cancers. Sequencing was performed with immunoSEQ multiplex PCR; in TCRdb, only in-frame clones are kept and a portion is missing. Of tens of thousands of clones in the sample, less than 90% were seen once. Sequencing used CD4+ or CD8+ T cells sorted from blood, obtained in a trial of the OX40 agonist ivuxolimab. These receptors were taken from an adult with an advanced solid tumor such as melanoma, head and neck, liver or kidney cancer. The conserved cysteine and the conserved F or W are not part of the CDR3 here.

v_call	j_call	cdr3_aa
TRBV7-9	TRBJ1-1	ASSLGRGADTEAF
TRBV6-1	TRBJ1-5	ASSREGFNQPQH
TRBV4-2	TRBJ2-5	ASSLNPTTGGEETQY
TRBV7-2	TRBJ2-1	ASSSPGLAGGPSYNEQF
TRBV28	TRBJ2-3	ASTSGGPTDTQY
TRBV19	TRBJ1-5	ASSVAQGGWQPQH
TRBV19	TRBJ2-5	ASSIDRNSQETQY
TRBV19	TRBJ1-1	ASSRTGENTEAF
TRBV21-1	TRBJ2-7	ASSKWDSYLEQY
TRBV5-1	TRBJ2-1	ASSLTYSGPYNEQF
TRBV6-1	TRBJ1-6	ASSERGGTDISGSPLH
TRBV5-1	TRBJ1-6	ASSLEGVGNSPLH
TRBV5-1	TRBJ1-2	ASSLLGPTFGGYT
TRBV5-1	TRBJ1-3	ASSLVAGAGNTIY
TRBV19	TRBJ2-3	ASRRAAGGFADTQY
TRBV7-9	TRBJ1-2	ASSLGQTNYGYT
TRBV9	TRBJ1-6	ASSSSQDLTPLH
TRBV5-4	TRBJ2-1	ASSLDGGSYNEQF
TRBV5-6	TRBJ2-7	ASSSHTYEQY
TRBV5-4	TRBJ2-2	ASSPQGRGGELF
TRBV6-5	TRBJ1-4	ASSYSPSATGEKLF
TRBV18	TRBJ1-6	ASSPFREGRGSYNSPLH
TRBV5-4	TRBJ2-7	ASSLTGGGAYEQY
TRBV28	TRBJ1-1	ASSLYRDTEAF
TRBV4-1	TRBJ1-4	ASSQGLSQETNEKLF
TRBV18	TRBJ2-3	ASSPSGGAVDTQY
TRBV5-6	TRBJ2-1	ASSLPGGRIYNEQF
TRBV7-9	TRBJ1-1	ASSVQEFTEAF
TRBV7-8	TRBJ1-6	ASSPRTGGSEVSSPLH
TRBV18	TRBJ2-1	ASSPPFGGGKVNEQF
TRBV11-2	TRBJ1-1	ASSLVPPRRVAF
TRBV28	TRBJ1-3	ASMGTGVPGNTIY
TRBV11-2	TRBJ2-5	ASSLDAGQY
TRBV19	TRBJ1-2	ASSIVRVGGYT
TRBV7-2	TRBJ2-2	ASSFLSGDGELF
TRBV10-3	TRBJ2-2	AISESGPGQGNTGELF
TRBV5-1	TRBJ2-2	ASSLGLAGNTGELF
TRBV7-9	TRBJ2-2	ASSLDRDSGELF